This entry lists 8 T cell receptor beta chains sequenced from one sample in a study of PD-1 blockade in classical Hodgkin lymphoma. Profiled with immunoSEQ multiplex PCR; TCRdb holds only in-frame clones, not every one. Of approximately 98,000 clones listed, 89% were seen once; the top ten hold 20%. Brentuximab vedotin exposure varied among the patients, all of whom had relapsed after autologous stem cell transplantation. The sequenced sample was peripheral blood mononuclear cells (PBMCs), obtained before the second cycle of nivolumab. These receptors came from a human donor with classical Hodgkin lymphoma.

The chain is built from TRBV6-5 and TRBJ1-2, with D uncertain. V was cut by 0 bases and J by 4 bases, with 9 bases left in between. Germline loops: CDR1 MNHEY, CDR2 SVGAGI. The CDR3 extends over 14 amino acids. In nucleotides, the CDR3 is TGTGCCAGCAGTTACTCGGAGGGAATCTATGGCTACACCTTC. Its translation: CASSYSEGIYGYTF.

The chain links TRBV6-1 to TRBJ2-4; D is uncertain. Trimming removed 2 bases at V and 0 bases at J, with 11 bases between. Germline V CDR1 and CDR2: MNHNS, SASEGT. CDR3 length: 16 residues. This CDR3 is CASSESYTLAKNIQYF. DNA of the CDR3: TGTGCCAGCAGTGAATCGTACACCTTAGCCAAAAACATTCAGTACTTC.

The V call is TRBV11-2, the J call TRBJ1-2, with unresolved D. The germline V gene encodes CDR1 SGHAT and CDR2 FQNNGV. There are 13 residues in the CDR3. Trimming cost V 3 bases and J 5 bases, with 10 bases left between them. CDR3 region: CASSFRRGYGYTF. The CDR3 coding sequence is TGTGCCAGCAGCTTCCGACGGGGTTATGGCTACACCTTC.

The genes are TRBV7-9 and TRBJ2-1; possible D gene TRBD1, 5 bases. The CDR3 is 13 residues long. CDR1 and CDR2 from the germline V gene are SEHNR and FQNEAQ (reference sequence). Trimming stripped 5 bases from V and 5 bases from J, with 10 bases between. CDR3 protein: CASSPVGHNEQFF. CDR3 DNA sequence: TGTGCCAGCAGCCCAGTGGGGCACAATGAGCAGTTCTTC.

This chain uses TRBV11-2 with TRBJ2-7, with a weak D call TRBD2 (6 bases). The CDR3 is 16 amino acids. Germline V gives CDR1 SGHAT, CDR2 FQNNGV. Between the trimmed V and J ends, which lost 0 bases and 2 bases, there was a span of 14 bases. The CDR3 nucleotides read TGTGCCAGCAGCTTAGATCGTGGGCGGAGGGCCTACGAGCAGTACTTC. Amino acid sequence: CASSLDRGRRAYEQYF.

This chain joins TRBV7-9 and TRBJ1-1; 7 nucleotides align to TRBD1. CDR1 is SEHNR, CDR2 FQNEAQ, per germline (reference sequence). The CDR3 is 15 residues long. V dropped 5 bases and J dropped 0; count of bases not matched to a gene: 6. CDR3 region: CASSLADRMNTEAFF. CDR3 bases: TGTGCCAGCAGCCTGGCGGACAGGATGAACACTGAAGCTTTCTTT.

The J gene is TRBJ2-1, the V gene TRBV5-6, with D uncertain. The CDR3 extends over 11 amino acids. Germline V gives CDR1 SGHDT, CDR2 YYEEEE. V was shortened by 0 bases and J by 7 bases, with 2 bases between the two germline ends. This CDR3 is CASSLANEQFF. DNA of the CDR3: TGTGCCAGCAGCTTGGCGAATGAGCAGTTCTTC.

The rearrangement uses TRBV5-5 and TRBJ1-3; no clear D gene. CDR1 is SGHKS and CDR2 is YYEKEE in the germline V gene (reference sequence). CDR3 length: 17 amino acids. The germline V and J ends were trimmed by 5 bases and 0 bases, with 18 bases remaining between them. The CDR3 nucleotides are TGTGCCAGCAGTCTCCAACAAGCCCGGAGCTCTGGAAACACCATATATTTT. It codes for CASSLQQARSSGNTIYF. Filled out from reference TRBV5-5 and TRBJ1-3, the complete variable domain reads DAGVTQSPTHLIKTRGQQVTLRCSPISGHKSVSWYQQVLGQGPQFIFQYYEKEERGRGNFPDRFSARQFPNYSSELNVNALLLGDSALYLCASSLQQARSSGNTIYFGEGSWLTVV.